The entry below gives a single T cell receptor (beta chain) sequence along with its context. In the source study's methods: Amplification from reference gene primers served as the basis for estimated nucleated cell counts. Assay used: immunoSEQ multiplex PCR; TCRdb lists only in-frame clones, some missing. V, J and clone size are taken as reported in that table, and D and trimming were inferred from the DNA itself. This sample has about 170,000 clones, with less than 90% found just once. This sample was taken from a study of blood T cell repertoires in COVID-19. In the study overall: The origin of the acute and convalescent COVID-19 samples was the United States, Italy and Spain.

The CDR3 length is 17 residues. The trim removed 4 bases at V and 0 bases at J, leaving 7 bases unmatched. The germline CDR1 and CDR2 sequences are SEHNR and FQNEAQ (reference sequence). The chain uses TRBV7-9 and TRBJ1-5; 9 positions match TRBD1. This sequence originates from a man between 60 and 75 years old with acute or convalescent COVID-19. The sequenced material came from peripheral blood. CDR3 in DNA: TGTGCCAGCAGCTCTACGGACAGGGGCCATAGCAATCAGCCCCAGCATTTT. It encodes CASSSTDRGHSNQPQHF.